These 21 T cell receptor beta chains originate from one sample sequenced in a study of T cell responses to AZD1222 COVID-19 vaccine. The table came from immunoSEQ multiplex PCR; TCRdb's copy has only in-frame clones and leaves some out. The sample consists of over 120,000 clones, roughly 92% of them appearing once. The sample was peripheral blood, taken on day 0 of AZD1222 vaccination. These receptors were obtained from an adult in good health.

This chain connects TRBV19 to TRBJ1-1; D ambiguous. CDR3 length equals 12 residues. CDR1 and CDR2 (germline): LNHDA, SQIVND (reference sequence). The ends were cut back, 6 bases at V and 4 bases at J, with 9 bases in the middle. CDR3 DNA sequence: TGTGCCAGTAGCCCTAGCCGCACTGAAGCTTTCTTT. Protein: CASSPSRTEAFF.

This chain uses TRBV6-5 with TRBJ1-2; D not resolved. The CDR3 spans 12 residues. Trimming cost V 2 bases and J 4 bases, with 5 bases left between them. Germline CDR1 reads MNHEY; CDR2 reads SVGAGI. The CDR3 coding sequence is TGTGCCAGCAGTTACAGTGGCTATGGCTACACCTTC. Its translation: CASSYSGYGYTF.

The chain uses TRBV24-1 and TRBJ2-3; TRBD2 matches 8 bases. Germline CDR1 is KGHDR and CDR2 is SFDVKD. The CDR3 covers 18 residues. J gave up 2 bases and V 5 bases, and 14 bases lay outside the gene matches. This CDR3 reads CATSGYKGSGATTDTQYF. The CDR3 DNA sequence: TGTGCCACCAGTGGGTATAAGGGTAGCGGGGCCACCACAGATACGCAGTATTTT.

The V call is TRBV27, the J call TRBJ2-3, with unresolved D. V lost 5 bases to trimming and J lost 0 bases, with 12 bases between them. The CDR3 consists of 15 residues. Germline loops: CDR1 MNHEY, CDR2 SMNVEV (reference sequence). This CDR3 reads CASSPLTSSTDTQYF. The CDR3 DNA follows: TGTGCCAGCAGTCCTCTCACCTCTAGCACAGATACGCAGTATTTT.

This chain joins TRBV5-4 and TRBJ2-3; 12 nucleotides match TRBD2. V lost 4 bases to trimming and J lost 1 base; unmatched junction nucleotides: 7. Germline V gene lookup returns CDR1 SGHNT and CDR2 YYREEE (reference sequence). This CDR3 has 17 amino acids. The CDR3 loop is CASSHSTSGGRTDTQYF. CDR3 nucleotides: TGTGCCAGCAGCCACTCGACTAGCGGGGGCCGCACAGATACGCAGTATTTT.

DNA for the CDR3: TGCGCCAGCAGCTCGAACGGGGGGCTCGAAGAGACCCAGTACTTC. Translation: CASSSNGGLEETQYF. This chain links TRBV5-1 with TRBJ2-5; D may be TRBD2 (7 bases). V was trimmed by 3 bases and J by 3 bases, leaving 15 bases between them. Germline V gives CDR1 SGHRS, CDR2 YFSETQ. This CDR3 has 15 residues.

V and J are TRBV5-1 and TRBJ2-3; maybe TRBD1 (5 bases). Between the trimmed V and J ends, which lost 0 bases and 3 bases, there was a span of 14 bases. CDR3 length equals 16 residues. Germline CDR1 reads SGHRS; CDR2 reads YFSETQ. CDR3 nucleotides: TGCGCCAGCAGCTTGGCCGTTGGGGCGAGGACAGATACGCAGTATTTT. This gives the protein CASSLAVGARTDTQYF.

The chain joins TRBV28 to TRBJ2-1, with a tentative D call TRBD1 (7 bases). CDR1 is MDHEN and CDR2 is SYDVKM in the germline V gene. This CDR3 region has 15 residues. With 5 bases removed from V and 7 bases from J, the gap between germline ends came to 18 bases. The CDR3: CASSLRRGHLNEQFF. The DNA of the CDR3 is TGTGCCAGCAGTCTAAGGAGGGGGCATTTGAATGAGCAGTTCTTC. Full variable domain (remainder filled in from reference TRBV28 and TRBJ2-1): DVKVTQSSRYLVKRTGEKVFLECVQDMDHENMFWYRQDPGLGLRLIYFSYDVKMKEKGDIPEGYSVSREKKERFSLILESASTNQTSMYLCASSLRRGHLNEQFFGPGTRLTVL.

The chain has TRBV9 and TRBJ1-2, with D hard to call. Trimming stripped 0 bases from V and 4 bases from J, with 13 bases between. In germline, CDR1 is SGDLS, CDR2 YYNGEE. The CDR3 consists of 15 residues. The CDR3 DNA follows: TGTGCCAGCAGCGTAGGACCTCACCAGGCCTATGGCTACACCTTC. This sequence encodes CASSVGPHQAYGYTF.

This clone was seen only once. The genes are TRBV5-1 and TRBJ1-1; TRBD1 matches 11 bases. J lost 1 base, V lost 0 bases, and 8 bases had no gene match. The CDR3 is 18 amino acids. CDR1 is SGHRS and CDR2 is YFSETQ in the germline V gene. The chain's CDR3 is CASSLVGTGGPANTEAFF. The CDR3 DNA reads as TGCGCCAGCAGCTTGGTCGGGACAGGGGGACCTGCGAACACTGAAGCTTTCTTT.

This clone was seen a few times. This specimen includes other DNA sequences encoding the same CDR3. CDR3 bases: TGTGCCAGCAGCTCAGGACAGGGGTATGGCTACACCTTC. Translation: CASSSGQGYGYTF. The gene calls are TRBV7-2 and TRBJ1-2; 9 bases agree with TRBD1. The CDR3 runs 13 residues. Germline V CDR1 and CDR2: SGHTA, FQGNSA. Trimming took 4 bases from V and 5 from J; bases not matched to a gene: 2.

This chain uses TRBV7-3 with TRBJ2-1, with 7 positions matching TRBD1. Germline lookup yields CDR1 SGHTA and CDR2 FQGTGA. This CDR3 is 14 amino acids long. Unmatched junction bases numbered 6, after V lost 5 bases and J lost 5 bases. The CDR3 protein is CASSMGQPNNEQFF. CDR3 DNA sequence: TGTGCCAGCAGCATGGGACAGCCTAACAATGAGCAGTTCTTC.

This chain uses TRBV2 with TRBJ2-7; the match to TRBD2 covers 11 bases. V gave up 7 bases and J gave up 4 bases; unmatched junction bases: 6. The CDR3 sequence is 14 residues long. CDR1 and CDR2 (germline): SNHLY, FYNNEI. CDR3 residues: CASTPGLAAYEQYF. The DNA of the CDR3 is TGTGCCAGCACACCGGGACTAGCGGCTTACGAGCAGTACTTC.

The chain links TRBV9 to TRBJ1-3; the D is unclear. Trimming cost V 0 bases and J 0 bases, with 4 bases left between them. This CDR3 is built from 14 residues. Germline CDR1 SGDLS, CDR2 YYNGEE. The DNA of the CDR3 is TGTGCCAGCAGCGTAGAGGCCTCTGGAAACACCATATATTTT. Its protein is CASSVEASGNTIYF.

CDR3 protein: CASSLGGTGFNQPQHF. The CDR3 coding sequence is TGTGCCAGCAGCTTAGGTGGGACAGGGTTTAATCAGCCCCAGCATTTT. The J gene is TRBJ1-5, the V gene TRBV7-8; 9 bases fit TRBD1. There are 16 residues in the CDR3. The junction had 5 bases not matched to a gene; V was cut back by 1 base and J by 4 bases. From germline, CDR1 is SGHVS and CDR2 FQNEAQ.

This rearrangement joins TRBV19 to TRBJ1-2, with TRBD1 as a possible D gene (5 bases). The V end was cut by 4 bases, the J end by 3 bases, with 18 bases between. This CDR3 has 16 amino acids. CDR1 is LNHDA, CDR2 SQIVND, per germline (reference sequence). The CDR3 spells CASSKTGRSPHYGYTF. In DNA form, the CDR3 reads TGTGCCAGTAGTAAGACGGGACGGTCCCCCCACTATGGCTACACCTTC. The variable domain in full, completed from reference TRBV19 and TRBJ1-2, reads DGGITQSPKYLFRKEGQNVTLSCEQNLNHDAMYWYRQDPGQGLRLIYYSQIVNDFQKGDIAEGYSVSREKKESFPLTVTSAQKNPTAFYLCASSKTGRSPHYGYTFGSGTRLTVV.

The chain is built from TRBV5-1 and TRBJ2-2, with TRBD2 as a possible D gene (6 bases). CDR3 size: 15 residues. V lost 4 bases and J 6 bases, leaving 16 bases between the germline ends. The germline V gene encodes CDR1 SGHRS and CDR2 YFSETQ. In nucleotides, the CDR3 is TGCGCCAGCAGCCCCCTCGGAGGGTCGGCCGGGGAGCTGTTTTTT. Translating gives CASSPLGGSAGELFF. Full variable domain (rest looked up from reference TRBV5-1 and TRBJ2-2): KAGVTQTPRYLIKTRGQQVTLSCSPISGHRSVSWYQQTPGQGLQFLFEYFSETQRNKGNFPGRFSGRQFSNSRSEMNVSTLELGDSALYLCASSPLGGSAGELFFGEGSRLTVL.

The chain recombines TRBV18 with TRBJ2-2; 7 bases fit TRBD1. With 2 bases clipped from V and 1 base from J, the junction kept 7 bases outside the gene matches. The CDR3 extends over 17 amino acids. The germline V gene encodes CDR1 KGHSH and CDR2 LQKENI. This CDR3 is CASSPRGGAGNTGELFF. The CDR3 DNA sequence: TGTGCCAGCTCACCAAGAGGGGGCGCAGGGAACACCGGGGAGCTGTTTTTT.

The rearrangement links TRBV28 to TRBJ1-5; maybe TRBD1 (6 bases). CDR3 length: 18 amino acids. Looked up from germline, CDR1 is MDHEN and CDR2 is SYDVKM. Trimming took off 3 bases at V and 0 bases at J, with 18 bases between the two ends. CDR3 amino acids: CASSLARGRGYSNQPQHF. CDR3 nucleotide sequence: TGTGCCAGCAGTTTGGCCCGGGGAAGGGGGTATAGCAATCAGCCCCAGCATTTT.

Comment on this clone: The sample has other DNA sequences that encode this CDR3 too. The chain couples TRBV5-1 to TRBJ1-5; 7 bases are a match to TRBD1. V was clipped by 4 bases and J by 2 bases; unmatched bases: 6. CDR3 length equals 15 residues. Germline loops: CDR1 SGHRS, CDR2 YFSETQ. The CDR3 loop reads CASSPDGQGNQPQHF. Here the CDR3 DNA reads TGCGCCAGCAGCCCGGACGGACAGGGCAATCAGCCCCAGCATTTT.

CDR3 in amino acids: CAWNLDRSASGGEQYF. The CDR3 DNA sequence: TGTGCCTGGAATCTCGACAGGAGTGCTAGCGGGGGCGAGCAGTACTTC. The chain combines TRBV30 with TRBJ2-7; TRBD2 matches at 10 bases. CDR1 and CDR2 from the germline V gene are GTSNPN and SVGIG (reference sequence). The CDR3 is made up of 16 amino acids. Trimming took 4 bases from V and 6 from J; bases not matched to a gene: 15. Supplemented by reference TRBV30 and TRBJ2-7, the full variable domain reads SQTIHQWPATLVQPVGSPLSLECTVEGTSNPNLYWYRQAAGRGLQLLFYSVGIGQISSEVPQNLSASRPQDRQFILSSKKLLLSDSGFYLCAWNLDRSASGGEQYFGPGTRLTVT.